This TCR beta chain was captured by sequencing in a study of T cells in Graves' hyperthyroidism and ophthalmopathy. The study's findings and limits: Most expanded thyroid clonotypes above 0.001 recurred in blood.

Amplified TCR beta CDR3 regions derived from RNA transcripts. The TCR CDR3 was amplified in a first-round RT-PCR using the HTBI primer set. TCRdb passed the multiplex PCR reads through MiXCR, listing each CDR3 protein once. The sample carries nearly 750,000 distinct CDR3 sequences, roughly 32% recorded once. Trimming took 8 bases from V and 4 from J; bases not matched to a gene: 9. Germline values: CDR1 MNHEY, CDR2 SVGAGI. The CDR3 loop spans 14 amino acids. This clonotype appeared many times. Its antigen is currently unknown. Each patient was aged 18 to 65 and had newly diagnosed hyperthyroidism of under 2 months' duration. Researchers barred patients who had uncontrolled infection, other autoimmune disease, pregnancy or lactation.

This sequence joins TRBV6-5 and TRBJ2-7, with 9 bases aligning to TRBD1. The sample was blood. This receptor was identified in a woman aged 40 to 50 with Graves' hyperthyroidism. CDR3 coding DNA: TGTGCCAGCGTGCCCGGGACAGGGAGATACGAGCAGTACTTC. Its protein product is CASVPGTGRYEQYF.